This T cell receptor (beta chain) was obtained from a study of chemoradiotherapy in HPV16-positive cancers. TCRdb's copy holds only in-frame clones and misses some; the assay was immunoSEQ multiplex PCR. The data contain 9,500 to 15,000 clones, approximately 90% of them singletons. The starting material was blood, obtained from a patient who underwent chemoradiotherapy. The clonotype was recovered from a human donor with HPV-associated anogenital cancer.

The chain's CDR3 is CASSPPNNRLSTEAFF. CDR3 coding DNA: TGTGCCAGCTCACCACCGAACAACAGATTGAGCACTGAAGCTTTCTTT. V gene TRBV18 combines with J gene TRBJ1-1; no reliable D call. Trimming stripped 0 bases from V and 4 bases from J, with 15 bases between. Per germline, CDR1 KGHSH and CDR2 LQKENI. The CDR3 length is 16 residues. The variable domain in full, completed from reference TRBV18 and TRBJ1-1, reads NAGVMQNPRHLVRRRGQEARLRCSPMKGHSHVYWYRQLPEEGLKFMVYLQKENIIDESGMPKERFSAEFPKEGPSILRIQQVVRGDSAAYFCASSPPNNRLSTEAFFGQGTRLTVV.